This TCR beta chain emerged from a study of blood T cell repertoires in COVID-19. There are 14 residues in the CDR3. Germline V gives CDR1 SGHVS, CDR2 FNYEAQ. Trimming shortened V by 5 bases and J by 6 bases, and 14 bases separated the two germline ends. TCRdb's copy holds only in-frame clones and misses some; the assay was immunoSEQ multiplex PCR. The sample lists some 190,000 clones, approximately 81% seen once, with about 11% in the top ten. The chain joins TRBV7-6 to TRBJ2-1; D may be TRBD1 (6 bases). Sequencing was performed on peripheral blood. The receptor comes from an elderly woman with active or convalescent COVID-19. CDR3 nucleotides: TGTGCCAGCAGCGGGGGCCACGGAAGCAATGAGCAGTTCTTC. Translation: CASSGGHGSNEQFF.